This TCR beta chain was sequenced during a study of CXCR3-negative and CXCR3-positive naive CD8 T cells. Findings and caveats of the study: Memory CD8+ T cell repertoires were far less diverse than both naive subsets.

The study made its TRB cDNA libraries by 5' RACE, adding UMI labels. TCRdb reprocessed the 5' RACE reads and reports one entry per CDR3 protein, with no DNA. Here the sample table reports approximately 45,000 distinct CDR3 sequences. Each CD8+ T cell subset was flow-sorted in triplicate. Every sort contained 250,000 to 350,000 cells. A word on this clonotype: Its antigen is currently unknown.

This receptor was taken from a human donor in good health. Some clones in this sample may be carry-over from other donors' samples. Sequencing was done on a sample of memory CD8+ T cells from blood.

CDR3: CASSSRTVGMDGYTF. This rearrangement joins TRBV5-1 to TRBJ1-2; TCRdb picks TRBD1, but there is no DNA to check that call. The CDR3 consists of 15 residues. Germline assignment: CDR1 SGHRS and CDR2 YFSETQ.